This T cell receptor (beta chain) was captured by sequencing in a study of shared clonotypes between healthy human individuals. CDR1 and CDR2 (germline): MNHEY, SVGAGI. Trimming took 0 bases from V and 11 from J, leaving 10 bases between them. CDR3 length equals 12 residues. Sequencing used immunoSEQ multiplex PCR; TCRdb keeps in-frame clones, though not all of them. The sample has some 2,000,000 clones, 85% to 95% seen once. There were only Caucasian adults among the donors, and all lived in Nashville, Tennessee. Researchers partitioned CD4+ cells into CD45RA+ naive and CD45RA-negative memory subsets.

The sequenced sample consisted of naive CD4+ T cells sorted from blood. Subset meaning: CD45RA+ positively selected. This chain connects TRBV6-5 to TRBJ1-1; D unresolved. This TCR was recovered from a man younger than 30 in good health. CDR3 bases: TGTGCCAGCAGTTACTCCCCCGGACCGGCTTTCTTT. Translated, it gives CASSYSPGPAFF.